Listed below are T cell receptor beta chains from one sample, sequenced in a study of blood T cell repertoires in COVID-19. TCRdb keeps only in-frame clones here, not all; method: immunoSEQ multiplex PCR. The table lists about 200,000 clones, about 90% of them singletons. Sequenced material: PBMCs or T cells enriched from blood (not recorded which). The receptors derive from a woman aged 18-35 years who had recovered from COVID-19. The CDR3 runs from the conserved cysteine through the conserved F or W. D genes are given only for firm matches. Part of the rows lack a size; the others show once, few, many or a class for expanded clones.

V	length	J	D	size	CDR3	DNA
TRBV25-1	15	TRBJ1-3	-	-	CASSELGEGGNTIYF	TGTGCCAGCAGTGAATTAGGGGAGGGTGGAAACACCATATATTTT
TRBV9	16	TRBJ1-4	-	-	CASSVAGQPTNEKLFF	TGTGCCAGCAGCGTAGCAGGACAGCCAACTAATGAAAAACTGTTTTTT
TRBV5-5	16	TRBJ2-3	TRBD1	-	CASSPGTGLGADTQYF	TGTGCCAGCAGCCCCGGGACAGGGTTAGGGGCAGATACGCAGTATTTT
TRBV4-1	18	TRBJ2-1	TRBD2	-	CASSQGASGGPSNNEQFF	TGCGCCAGCAGCCAAGGGGCTAGCGGGGGGCCCTCGAACAATGAGCAGTTCTTC
TRBV25-1	13	TRBJ2-3	TRBD1	-	CASRGGGTDTQYF	TGTGCCAGCAGAGGGGGCGGCACAGATACGCAGTATTTT
TRBV9	13	TRBJ2-1	-	-	CASSVSPGNEQFF	TGTGCCAGCAGCGTATCTCCGGGGAATGAGCAGTTCTTC
TRBV5-1	14	TRBJ1-1	-	few	CASSPTFRDTEAFF	TGCGCCAGCAGCCCAACTTTCCGGGACACTGAAGCTTTCTTT
TRBV7-9	14	TRBJ1-5	-	-	CASSLSGGYQPQHF	TGTGCCAGCAGCTTATCGGGGGGTTATCAGCCCCAGCATTTT
TRBV7-2	15	TRBJ1-6	-	-	CASSLSTANVPPLHF	TGTGCCAGCAGCTTATCGACTGCGAACGTTCCACCCCTCCACTTT
TRBV30	15	TRBJ1-2	-	-	CAWSVQVRGHYGYTF	TGTGCCTGGAGTGTACAGGTCAGGGGACACTATGGCTACACCTTC
TRBV29-1	11	TRBJ1-1	-	-	CSVLSVAEAFF	TGCAGCGTTCTGAGTGTCGCTGAAGCTTTCTTT
TRBV27	14	TRBJ1-5	-	-	CASSLLSSNQPQHF	TGTGCCAGCAGTTTATTGAGTTCCAATCAGCCCCAGCATTTT
TRBV9	15	TRBJ1-4	-	-	CASSVDGTHYEKLFF	TGTGCCAGCAGCGTAGATGGGACACATTATGAAAAACTGTTTTTT
TRBV28	16	TRBJ1-3	-	-	CASSNPRVGSGNTIYF	TGTGCCAGCAGTAATCCTCGGGTTGGCTCTGGAAACACCATATATTTT
TRBV2	20	TRBJ2-1	TRBD2	-	CASSETWARYREGTYNEQFF	TGTGCCAGCAGTGAAACTTGGGCCCGATATCGGGAGGGGACGTACAATGAGCAGTTCTTC
TRBV7-6	12	TRBJ2-7	-	-	CASSVPRGEQYF	TGTGCCAGCAGCGTACCACGAGGCGAGCAGTACTTC
TRBV6-8	15	TRBJ2-7	-	-	CASSIRGACSYEQYF	TGTGCCAGCAGTATCCGGGGGGCCTGTTCCTACGAGCAGTACTTC
TRBV5-4	15	TRBJ1-1	-	few	CASSPRGYEDTEAFF	TGTGCCAGCAGCCCCCGGGGATATGAAGACACTGAAGCTTTCTTT
TRBV3-1/TRBV3-2	15	TRBJ1-6	-	-	CASSQRGGRNSPLHF	TGTGCCAGCAGCCAAAGGGGGGGTCGCAATTCACCCCTCCACTTT
TRBV15	15	TRBJ1-3	-	-	CATSRDGGTGNTIYF	TGTGCCACCAGCAGAGATGGGGGGACTGGAAACACCATATATTTT
TRBV7-9	18	TRBJ2-6	TRBD1	-	CASRDRDRVFSGANVLTF	TGTGCCAGCAGGGACAGGGACAGGGTTTTCTCTGGGGCCAACGTCCTGACTTTC
TRBV11-2	12	TRBJ1-3	-	-	CASSLAGNTIYF	TGTGCCAGCAGCTTAGCAGGAAACACCATATATTTT
TRBV5-4	16	TRBJ2-7	TRBD1	-	CASAPHAQGAGNEQYF	TGTGCCAGCGCTCCTCACGCCCAGGGGGCTGGCAACGAGCAGTACTTC
TRBV6-2/TRBV6-3	17	TRBJ2-7	TRBD2	-	CASSSFLLAGDSYEQYF	TGTGCCAGCAGCTCCTTCCTTCTAGCGGGGGACTCCTACGAGCAGTACTTC
TRBV29-1	15	TRBJ2-2	-	-	CSVNLGQSNTGELFF	TGCAGCGTTAACCTCGGACAGTCGAACACCGGGGAGCTGTTTTTT
TRBV27	17	TRBJ2-2	TRBD2	-	CASSLLAGGLGTGELFF	TGTGCCAGCAGTTTATTAGCGGGGGGGCTCGGCACCGGGGAGCTGTTTTTT
TRBV6-1	15	TRBJ1-6	-	-	CASSEAAGQGSPLHF	TGTGCCAGCAGTGAAGCAGCAGGGCAGGGGTCACCCCTCCACTTT
TRBV19	19	TRBJ1-5	TRBD1	-	CASSISPGQGASSNQPQHF	TGTGCCAGTAGTATTAGCCCGGGACAGGGGGCAAGTAGCAATCAGCCCCAGCATTTT
TRBV30	14	TRBJ1-6	-	-	CAWSVHFPNSPLHF	TGTGCCTGGAGTGTACATTTCCCCAATTCACCCCTCCACTTT
TRBV6-5	13	TRBJ2-3	-	-	CASSYTRDVTQYF	TGTGCCAGCAGTTATACGCGGGATGTTACGCAGTATTTT
TRBV3-1/TRBV3-2	13	TRBJ2-7	-	-	CASSQDRGRGQYF	TGTGCCAGCAGCCAAGATCGTGGCAGAGGGCAGTACTTC
TRBV28	17	TRBJ2-7	-	-	CASSFFLGDLSSYEQYF	TGTGCCAGCAGTTTCTTTCTGGGGGACTTAAGCTCCTACGAGCAGTACTTC
TRBV5-1	16	TRBJ2-5	TRBD2	-	CASSLGTSGGAETQYF	TGCGCCAGCAGCTTGGGGACTAGCGGGGGTGCAGAGACCCAGTACTTC
TRBV11-2	13	TRBJ1-3	-	-	CASSLDRWNTIYF	TGTGCCAGCAGCTTAGATCGGTGGAACACCATATATTTT
TRBV28	15	TRBJ1-5	-	-	CASSLSGGGNQPQHF	TGTGCCAGCAGTTTATCGGGGGGCGGCAATCAGCCCCAGCATTTT
TRBV28	12	TRBJ1-2	TRBD1	-	CASSWDSYGYTF	TGTGCCAGCAGTTGGGACAGCTATGGCTACACCTTC
TRBV21-1	17	TRBJ1-4	-	once	CASSKCLVRTGLIGLFF	TGTGCCAGCAGCAAATGCTTAGTAAGGACAGGGTTAATAGGACTGTTTTTT
TRBV5-1	14	TRBJ2-5	-	-	CASSLLHPGETQYF	TGCGCCAGCAGCTTGCTCCATCCAGGAGAGACCCAGTACTTC
TRBV30	13	TRBJ1-1	-	-	CAWSRPEVTEAFF	TGTGCCTGGAGCCGACCCGAGGTCACTGAAGCTTTCTTT
TRBV2	13	TRBJ2-1	TRBD2	-	CASNRGGANEQFF	TGTGCCAGCAATCGCGGGGGGGCCAATGAGCAGTTCTTC
TRBV6-5	15	TRBJ1-4	-	-	CASSYSGAVNEKLFF	TGTGCCAGCAGTTACTCGGGGGCAGTTAATGAAAAACTGTTTTTT
TRBV5-1	16	TRBJ2-7	-	-	CASSLLSAGITYEQYF	TGCGCCAGCAGCTTGTTGTCGGCGGGGATTACCTACGAGCAGTACTTC
TRBV6-5	15	TRBJ1-1	TRBD1	-	CASRPWAGGFTEAFF	TGTGCCAGCAGACCGTGGGCAGGGGGGTTCACTGAAGCTTTCTTT
TRBV6-1	14	TRBJ2-2	-	-	CASSEARDTGELFF	TGTGCCAGCAGTGAAGCGAGGGACACCGGGGAGCTGTTTTTT
TRBV6-1	14	TRBJ2-7	-	-	CASSEAGRFYEQYF	TGTGCCAGCAGTGAAGCGGGCAGATTCTACGAGCAGTACTTC
TRBV6-5	16	TRBJ2-3	TRBD2	-	CASSYGAGEGTDTQYF	TGTGCCAGCAGTTACGGGGCGGGGGAAGGCACAGATACGCAGTATTTT
TRBV11-2	11	TRBJ2-1	-	-	CASSSPGGKFF	TGTGCCAGCAGCTCCCCTGGAGGGAAGTTCTTC